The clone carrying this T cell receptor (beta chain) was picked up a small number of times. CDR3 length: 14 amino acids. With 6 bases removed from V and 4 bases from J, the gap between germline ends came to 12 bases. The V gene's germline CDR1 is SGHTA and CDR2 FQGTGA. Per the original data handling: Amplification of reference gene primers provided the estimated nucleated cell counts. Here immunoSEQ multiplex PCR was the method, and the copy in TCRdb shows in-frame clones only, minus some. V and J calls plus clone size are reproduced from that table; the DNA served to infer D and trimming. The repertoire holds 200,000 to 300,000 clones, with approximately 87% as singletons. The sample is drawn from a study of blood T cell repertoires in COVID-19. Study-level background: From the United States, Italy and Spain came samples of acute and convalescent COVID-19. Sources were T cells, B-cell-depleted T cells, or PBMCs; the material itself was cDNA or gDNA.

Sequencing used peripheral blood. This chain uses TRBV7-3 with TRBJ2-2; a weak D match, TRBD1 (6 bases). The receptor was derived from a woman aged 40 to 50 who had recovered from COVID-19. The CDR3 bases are TGTGCCAGCAGACTACAGGGATTCACCGGGGAGCTGTTTTTT. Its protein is CASRLQGFTGELFF.